This T cell receptor beta chain was found in a study of identical twins. Each CDR3 protein gets one entry after TCRdb re-called the 5' RACE reads with MiXCR. The sample includes 700,000 to 950,000 distinct CDR3 sequences, 9% to 15% seen only once; the top ten take around 1.6%. The germline V and J ends were trimmed by 0 bases and 5 bases, with 14 bases remaining between them. From germline, CDR1 is SGHRS and CDR2 YFSETQ. The CDR3 loop spans 16 amino acids. These same data were also listed under a study on yellow fever vaccine responses in identical twins.

The sequence was collected from a woman younger than 35 in good health. This chain uses TRBV5-1 with TRBJ2-2, with D uncertain. The sample taken for sequencing was PBMCs. The CDR3 bases are TGCGCCAGCAGCTTGGGTCAGTACAATAGGACCGGGGAGCTGTTTTTT. Its translation is CASSLGQYNRTGELFF.